The 15 T cell receptor beta chains below all came from one sample that was sequenced in a study of long-term antiretroviral therapy in people with HIV. Run at survey level, the immunoSEQ assay was version v3.0. Clones were read by immunoSEQ multiplex PCR, and TCRdb kept only the in-frame ones, dropping some. The sample has approximately 25,000 clones; roughly 79% are singletons. Sequencing was performed on unsorted PBMCs, taken 2.1 years after starting antiretroviral therapy. These receptors were obtained from a man aged 25-45 years with HIV.

The chain links TRBV9 to TRBJ1-2; the D gene is possibly TRBD1 (5 bases). In germline, CDR1 is SGDLS, CDR2 YYNGEE. Trimming cost V 0 bases and J 3 bases, with 9 bases left between them. The CDR3 extends over 14 amino acids. The CDR3 is CASSVGVGDYGYTF. In nucleotides, the CDR3 is TGTGCCAGCAGCGTAGGGGTAGGGGACTATGGCTACACCTTC.

V usage is TRBV7-9 and J usage is TRBJ2-1, with a weak D call TRBD2 (5 bases). Germline V gene sequence: CDR1 SEHNR, CDR2 FQNEAQ (reference sequence). The CDR3 spans 13 residues. Trimming took 6 bases from V and 7 from J, leaving 13 bases between them. The CDR3 reads CASSPSPGNEQFF. In nucleotides, the CDR3 is TGTGCCAGCAGTCCCTCCCCGGGAAATGAGCAGTTCTTC.

This clone was observed a handful of times. The gene calls are TRBV4-1 and TRBJ2-2; D is undetermined. The CDR3 has 17 amino acids. The V gene's germline CDR1 is MGHRA and CDR2 YSYEKL. V dropped 0 bases and J dropped 6 bases, with 17 bases sitting between them. DNA of the CDR3: TGCGCCAGCAGCCAAGATCGCGGAAAGATGGGCGCCGGGGAGCTGTTTTTT. It yields the protein CASSQDRGKMGAGELFF.

The V and J genes are TRBV7-9 and TRBJ1-1; TRBD1 matches at 7 bases. Germline loops: CDR1 SEHNR, CDR2 FQNEAQ (reference sequence). Trimming at V came to 5 bases and at J to 8 bases, leaving 11 bases not matched to a gene. This CDR3 has 14 residues. The CDR3 sequence is CASSQGGGTGEAFF. CDR3 nucleotides: TGTGCCAGCAGCCAGGGGGGGGGAACAGGCGAAGCTTTCTTT.

The chain recombines TRBV7-9 with TRBJ2-3; 9 bases map to TRBD2. Trimming removed 5 bases from V and 2 bases from J; junction bases left unmatched: 8. The CDR3 has 16 residues. The germline CDR1 and CDR2 sequences are SEHNR and FQNEAQ (reference sequence). Written as DNA, the CDR3 is TGTGCCAGCAGCCCATTACTAGCGGGTAACACAGATACGCAGTATTTT. As protein: CASSPLLAGNTDTQYF.

The rearrangement uses TRBV5-8 and TRBJ1-3; D is undetermined. Germline V gene sequence: CDR1 SGHTS, CDR2 YDEGEE. V was pared by 1 base and J by 4 bases, with 12 bases between. CDR3 length equals 15 residues. The DNA of the CDR3 is TGTGCCAGCAGCTTGAGGAAGGCGTCCGGAAACACCATATATTTT. Its translation: CASSLRKASGNTIYF.

The chain joins TRBV7-2 to TRBJ1-2, with TRBD1 matching 10 bases. V gave up 4 bases and J gave up 7 bases; unmatched junction bases: 6. Germline loops: CDR1 SGHTA, CDR2 FQGNSA. This CDR3 spans 14 amino acids. CDR3 nucleotide sequence: TGTGCCAGCAGCTCGGGGGGACAGGGGTTTGGCTACACCTTC. It yields the protein CASSSGGQGFGYTF.

This clone has just a few counts. This sequence joins TRBV10-3 and TRBJ1-6, with a tentative D call TRBD1 (5 bases). The CDR3 has 15 amino acids. V was trimmed by 8 bases and J by 2 bases, leaving 13 bases between them. Germline V gene sequence: CDR1 ENHRY, CDR2 SYGVKD. Here the CDR3 reads CAIDPRVTYNSPLHF. The CDR3 nucleotides are TGTGCCATCGATCCCAGGGTTACCTATAATTCACCCCTCCACTTT.

The V call is TRBV28, the J call TRBJ2-7, with unresolved D. Germline assignment: CDR1 MDHEN and CDR2 SYDVKM. Between the trimmed V and J ends, which lost 6 bases and 4 bases, there was a span of 16 bases. This CDR3 is 14 amino acids long. CDR3: CASRPIGNVYEQYF. CDR3 DNA: TGTGCCAGCAGACCTATAGGGAATGTATACGAGCAGTACTTC. Full variable domain (remainder filled in from reference TRBV28 and TRBJ2-7): DVKVTQSSRYLVKRTGEKVFLECVQDMDHENMFWYRQDPGLGLRLIYFSYDVKMKEKGDIPEGYSVSREKKERFSLILESASTNQTSMYLCASRPIGNVYEQYFGPGTRLTVT.

There are a few counts of this clone. This chain uses TRBV7-2 with TRBJ1-5; 8 bases fit TRBD1. V was pared by 5 bases and J by 7 bases, with 10 bases of the junction left unmatched. The CDR3 spans 15 residues. CDR1 SGHTA and CDR2 FQGNSA come from the germline V gene. The CDR3 bases are TGTGCCAGCAGCCTTGGGACAGGAGTAAGCCAGCCCCAGCATTTT. It codes for CASSLGTGVSQPQHF.

The rearrangement joins TRBV5-1 to TRBJ1-4; tentatively, D is TRBD1 (6 bases). The CDR3 sequence is 13 residues long. CDR1 is SGHRS, CDR2 YFSETQ, per germline. V lost 4 bases and J 7 bases, leaving 11 bases between the germline ends. The CDR3 coding sequence is TGCGCCAGCAGCACCGGACAGATTGAAAAACTGTTTTTT. This sequence encodes CASSTGQIEKLFF.

The chain couples TRBV28 to TRBJ1-1; D perhaps matches TRBD1 (6 bases). This CDR3 is 14 amino acids long. V was pared by 4 bases and J by 9 bases, with 18 bases between. Germline CDR1 and CDR2: MDHEN and SYDVKM. In DNA, the CDR3 is TGTGCCAGCAGTTCCGACGACAGGATCGGGAAAGCTTTCTTT. Protein sequence: CASSSDDRIGKAFF.

V gene TRBV7-8 combines with J gene TRBJ2-2; the D is unclear. Germline CDR1 is SGHVS and CDR2 is FQNEAQ. V was trimmed by 0 bases and J by 9 bases, leaving 11 bases between them. The CDR3 covers 14 residues. In nucleotides, the CDR3 is TGTGCCAGCAGCTTAGCGTATAATGCCAGGGAGCTGTTTTTT. It specifies CASSLAYNARELFF.

This chain uses TRBV6-5 with TRBJ2-7; perhaps D is TRBD1 or TRBD2 (5 bases each). This CDR3 is 14 amino acids long. Germline CDR1 and CDR2: MNHEY and SVGAGI. Between the trimmed V and J ends, which lost 5 bases and 6 bases, there was a span of 17 bases. The CDR3 loop is CASSSSARGVEQYF. In DNA form, the CDR3 reads TGTGCCAGCAGTAGTAGCGCCCGAGGGGTCGAGCAGTACTTC.

The chain links TRBV28 to TRBJ1-5, with a possible D match to TRBD1 (6 bases). The V gene lost 3 bases and the J gene lost 3 bases, with 12 bases spanning the gap. Germline CDR1 is MDHEN and CDR2 is SYDVKM. The CDR3 consists of 15 residues. As DNA, the CDR3 is TGTGCCAGCAGTTTCGGGGGGCATTACAATCAGCCCCAGCATTTT. Translated: CASSFGGHYNQPQHF.